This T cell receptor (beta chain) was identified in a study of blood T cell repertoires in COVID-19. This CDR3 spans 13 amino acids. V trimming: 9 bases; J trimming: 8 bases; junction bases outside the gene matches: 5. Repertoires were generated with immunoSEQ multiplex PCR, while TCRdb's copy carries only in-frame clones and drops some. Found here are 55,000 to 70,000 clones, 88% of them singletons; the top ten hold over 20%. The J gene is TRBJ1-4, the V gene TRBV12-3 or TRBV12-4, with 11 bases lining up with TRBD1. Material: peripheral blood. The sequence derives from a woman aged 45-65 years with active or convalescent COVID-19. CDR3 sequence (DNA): TGTGCCAGTCAGGGACAGGGGGAGGAAAAACTGTTTTTT. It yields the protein CASQGQGEEKLFF.